This T cell receptor (beta chain) was found in a study of cytomegalovirus exposure and HLA in healthy donors. Study-level findings and limits: Previous analysis showed most TCR beta V segments were productive about 87% or about 30% of the time. In presence/absence analyses, roughly uniform sequencing depth across donors was assumed. The likely explanation for a cluster of highly shared sequence variants was sequencing artifact.

Regarding this clone: The antigen remains undetermined.

PCR was performed using 60 Vbeta and 13 Jbeta primers. TCRdb keeps only in-frame clones here, not all; method: immunoSEQ multiplex PCR. The sample shows about 180,000 clones, 85% of them seen only once. V trimming: 1 base; J trimming: 4 bases; junction bases outside the gene matches: 2. The CDR3 contains 15 residues. The germline gives CDR1 SGHDN, CDR2 FVKESK. The rearrangement uses TRBV14 and TRBJ2-1, with 9 bases matching TRBD2. Sequencing used PBMCs. The clonotype was recovered from a boy aged 2 to 9 in good health and CMV-seronegative. CDR3 nucleotides: TGTGCCAGCAGCCAAGTAGCGGGGGCTTACAATGAGCAGTTCTTC. Protein: CASSQVAGAYNEQFF.